The present entry profiles one TCR beta chain with its context. In the authors' methods: Reference gene primer amplification gave estimated nucleated cell counts. TCRdb's table, derived via immunoSEQ multiplex PCR, lists solely in-frame clones and lacks some. V and J calls and clone size are those listed in that table; D and trimming were worked out from the DNA. Here the sample spans around 95,000 clones, around four fifths being singletons. There are 12 residues in the CDR3. The V gene's germline CDR1 is SGHVS and CDR2 FQNEAQ. Trimming removed 5 bases at V and 9 bases at J, with 11 bases between. The record originates from a study of blood T cell repertoires in COVID-19.

The sequence was obtained from a man aged 45 to 65 with active or convalescent COVID-19. The material sequenced was peripheral blood. The V call is TRBV7-8, the J call TRBJ2-4, with D perhaps matching TRBD1 (6 bases). The CDR3 sequence: CASSPSRGIQYF. The CDR3 region has the DNA TGTGCCAGCAGCCCTTCCAGGGGCATTCAGTACTTC.